This TCR beta chain was identified in a study of blood T cell repertoires in COVID-19. Study in general: Acute-phase and convalescent COVID-19 samples originated in the United States, Italy and Spain. PBMCs, B-cell-depleted T cells, or T cells provided the cDNA or gDNA that made up the material.

Deletions cut 6 bases from V and 2 bases from J, with 17 bases between. From germline, CDR1 is LNHDA and CDR2 SQIVND (reference sequence). The CDR3 loop spans 15 amino acids. The authors' processing: Reference gene primers were amplified, and this amplification served to estimate nucleated cell counts. Method: immunoSEQ multiplex PCR; TCRdb's copy keeps in-frame clones and lacks some. That table furnishes V, J and clone size, whereas the DNA furnished D and trimming. The sample has around 22,000 clones, over 80% seen once. The V and J genes are TRBV19 and TRBJ2-7; TRBD1 is a possible D gene (5 bases). This receptor was identified in a human donor with active COVID-19. The donor label of this sample is uncertain. The sequencing input was peripheral blood. The CDR3: CASSPRAGSTYEQYF. In nucleotides, the CDR3 is TGTGCCAGTAGCCCCAGGGCAGGGTCTACCTACGAGCAGTACTTC.